Included here is one T cell receptor (beta chain) sequence, with context. Its antigen is not identified. The record originates from a study of graft-versus-host responses after intestinal transplantation. Study-level information: Recipients across the board were started on anti-thymocyte globulin induction, then kept on tacrolimus and steroids for about 3 years.

The posterior iliac crest or another chosen site supplied post-transplant bone marrow aspirates. The protocol was immunoSEQ multiplex PCR, while the TCRdb copy is restricted to in-frame clones and leaves out a portion. This table has approximately 20,000 clones, roughly 86% appearing once. This CDR3 is 14 amino acids long. The V end lost 0 bases, the J end lost 1 base, and 7 bases lay between the germline ends. Germline values: CDR1 LNHDA, CDR2 SQIVND (reference sequence). Broader study findings: Peak levels of circulating GvH clones tracked with early post-transplant HvG declines.

The input for sequencing was bone marrow, taken roughly 130 days after transplant. This receptor was taken from a human patient who received an intestinal transplant, so some T cells may come from the graft donor. The V call is TRBV19, the J call TRBJ2-7; no clear D. In DNA, the CDR3 is TGTGCCAGTAGTATAGATCGTGGGTCCTACGAGCAGTACTTC. Encoded protein: CASSIDRGSYEQYF.